This T cell receptor beta chain was captured in a study of T cells after posttransplantation cyclophosphamide. V lost 0 bases to trimming and J lost 0 bases; unmatched junction nucleotides: 9. Looked up from germline, CDR1 is SGHRS and CDR2 is YFSETQ. This CDR3 comprises 18 residues. Assay used: immunoSEQ multiplex PCR; TCRdb lists only in-frame clones, some missing. Altogether tens of thousands of clones were found in the sample, and no singletons occur. This clone was found many times. The sequence came from a woman aged 55 to 70 in good health, CMV-negative, and a related stem cell transplant donor. The V call is TRBV5-1, the J call TRBJ2-7; 10 bases fit TRBD1. The sequenced sample consisted of PBMCs. The CDR3, as DNA: TGCGCCAGCAGCTTGGGGGGAGGGACAGGGGCTCTCTCCTACGAGCAGTACTTC. It translates to CASSLGGGTGALSYEQYF. The variable domain in full, completed from reference TRBV5-1 and TRBJ2-7, reads KAGVTQTPRYLIKTRGQQVTLSCSPISGHRSVSWYQQTPGQGLQFLFEYFSETQRNKGNFPGRFSGRQFSNSRSEMNVSTLELGDSALYLCASSLGGGTGALSYEQYFGPGTRLTVT.